The entry below gives a single TCR beta chain sequence along with its context. The CDR3 is 14 residues long. V lost 8 bases and J lost 2, with 10 bases in between. Germline V lookup: CDR1 MGHDK, CDR2 SYGVNS. The source of the sample is a study of blood T cell repertoires in COVID-19. Study context: There were acute and convalescent COVID-19 samples, and they came from the United States, Italy and Spain. T cells, B-cell-depleted T cells, or PBMCs supplied cDNA or gDNA.

How the authors handled the data: By means of reference gene primer amplification, nucleated cell counts were estimated. TCRdb's copy holds only in-frame clones and misses some; the assay was immunoSEQ multiplex PCR. The DNA gave D and trimming, while V, J and clone size come from that table. Among nearly 65,000 clones listed, roughly four fifths were seen once. The TCR originated in a human donor in a cohort sampled during active COVID-19. The chain links TRBV25-1 to TRBJ2-6; D gene uncertain. The specimen was peripheral blood. The chain's CDR3 is CASFLPAGANVLTF. The CDR3 DNA follows: TGTGCCAGCTTTCTCCCGGCTGGGGCCAACGTCCTGACTTTC. The full variable domain, completed using reference TRBV25-1 and TRBJ2-6, is EADIYQTPRYLVIGTGKKITLECSQTMGHDKMYWYQQDPGMELHLIHYSYGVNSTEKGDLSSESTVSRIRTEHFPLTLESARPSHTSQYLCASFLPAGANVLTFGAGSRLTVL.